This T cell receptor (beta chain) was observed in a study of T cell repertoires in cytomegalovirus infection. Background on the study: It was the public TCR beta signatures that indicated both CMV infection and matching HLA type.

Germline loops: CDR1 SGHRS, CDR2 YFSETQ. V lost 0 bases, J lost 5 bases, and 11 bases lay in between. The CDR3 runs to 14 residues. Study-wide findings and caveats: Summed public TCR beta family frequency identified CMV carriers bearing the relevant HLA.

TCRdb fed the reads into MiXCR, producing one record per CDR3 protein. This sample yields some 700,000 distinct CDR3 sequences, of which roughly 36% are seen a single time; around 2.8% belongs to the top ten. Turning to this clonotype: Antigen specificity is unknown.

Sequences were obtained from PBMCs. This TCR came from a human donor in good health (CMV status not recorded). Some clones in this sample may be carry-over from other donors' samples. The rearrangement links TRBV5-1 to TRBJ2-5; D unclear. The CDR3: CASSLARARETQYF. CDR3 bases: TGCGCCAGCAGCTTGGCCCGAGCGAGGGAGACCCAGTACTTC.